This T cell receptor (beta chain) was recorded in a study of beta chain features in type 1 diabetes. Study-wide findings and caveats: Patients showed naive, central memory and Treg TCRB repertoires that appeared more similar than those of healthy donors. Among patients with Type 1 diabetes, TCRB CDR3s were moderately but significantly shorter in every one of the four CD4+ subsets.

Regarding this clone: What it binds is unknown.

Since all of the isolated RNA was reverse transcribed, expressed TCRB transcripts were what got sequenced. Sequencing was performed with immunoSEQ multiplex PCR; in TCRdb, only in-frame clones are kept and a portion is missing. The sample includes roughly 330,000 clones, approximately 13% of them seen just once. This clonotype was obtained from a woman aged 18-29 years with type 1 diabetes. Material: naive CD4+ T cells from blood.

DNA for the CDR3: TGTGCCAGCAGCACGGGACAGGGAGGGACTGAAGCTTTCTTT. Translated, it gives CASSTGQGGTEAFF. This chain joins TRBV28 and TRBJ1-1, with 9 bases matching TRBD1. CDR1 and CDR2 (germline): MDHEN, SYDVKM. CDR3 length: 14 residues. Trimming cost V 6 bases and J 5 bases; bases outside gene matches: 7.